The 7 T cell receptor beta chains presented below share a single source sample, sequenced in a study of regulatory T cells in long-lasting Graves disease. The sample's time point: newly diagnosed GD, antithyroid drugs for less than 3 months. Preparation of the TCR library used RNA extracted from PBMCs. CDR3-region Arm-PCR and iRepertoire HTBI primers produced the TCR beta libraries. TCRdb used MiXCR to reprocess the multiplex PCR reads, holding one entry per CDR3 protein. The repertoire includes about 460,000 distinct CDR3 sequences, 14% of them detected once, and about 15% sits in the top ten. These data were also filed under a second study, of T cells in Graves' hyperthyroidism and ophthalmopathy.

The sample in question was peripheral blood mononuclear cells (PBMCs), obtained at new diagnosis, from a patient treated with antithyroid drugs. Receptor source: a woman between 45 and 65 years old with Graves disease.

This clonotype was picked up many times. The rearrangement links TRBV12-3 or TRBV12-4 to TRBJ2-2, with TRBD2 matching 10 bases. The V segment lost 2 bases and the J segment 7 bases; nucleotides outside the gene matches: 10. The CDR3 runs 17 residues. The CDR3 DNA is TGTGCCAGCAGTTTAACTAGCGGGACCGCCGGGAGCGGGGAGCTGTTTTTT. It specifies CASSLTSGTAGSGELFF.

The sample holds a few counts of this clonotype. The chain couples TRBV28 to TRBJ1-1; 9 bases agree with TRBD1. The germline gives CDR1 MDHEN, CDR2 SYDVKM. This CDR3 contains 16 residues. J lost 1 base, V lost 5 bases, and 8 bases had no gene match. CDR3 amino acids: CASSVWGQGSNTEAFF. DNA for the CDR3: TGTGCCAGCAGTGTCTGGGGACAGGGCTCGAACACTGAAGCTTTCTTT.

Many counts were recorded for this clonotype. The chain links TRBV12-3 or TRBV12-4 to TRBJ1-5; D might be TRBD1 (5 bases). CDR3 length: 15 residues. Trimming took off 6 bases at V and 1 base at J, with 13 bases between the two ends. The CDR3: CASRSRVMSNQPQHF. The CDR3 DNA follows: TGTGCCAGCAGAAGCAGGGTGATGAGCAATCAGCCCCAGCATTTT.

Worth noting for this clonotype: A read error may explain this, as a much larger clone is one base away. This chain links TRBV3-1 with TRBJ1-1; D gene ambiguous. In germline, CDR1 is LGHDT, CDR2 YNNKEL (reference sequence). The CDR3 is 14 residues long. In DNA form, the CDR3 reads TGTGCCAGCAGCCAAGATACGTTGAACACTGAAGCTTCCTTT. Protein sequence: CASSQDTLNTEASF.

V usage is TRBV20-1 and J usage is TRBJ1-6; no definite D call. Trimming removed 6 bases at V and 8 bases at J, with 11 bases between. Germline V gene data show CDR1 as DFQATT and CDR2 as SNEGSKA (reference sequence). This CDR3 has 12 amino acids. The CDR3 here is CSATPGDSPLHF. CDR3 nucleotide sequence: TGCAGTGCGACTCCAGGCGATTCACCCCTCCACTTT.

This clonotype was picked up many times. CDR3 sequence (DNA): TGTGCCAGCAGTTACTCGAGTTCTAGCGGGGGAGTTGTGGATACGCAGTATTTT. Residues: CASSYSSSSGGVVDTQYF. The rearrangement uses TRBV6-5 and TRBJ2-3, with 10 bases aligning to TRBD2. J was trimmed by 6 bases and V by 0 bases; bases with no gene match: 12. The CDR3 is 18 residues long. In germline, CDR1 is MNHEY, CDR2 SVGAGI.

This clonotype showed up many times. The genes are TRBV19 and TRBJ1-2; maybe TRBD1 (6 bases). The CDR3 is 14 amino acids. Germline CDR1 and CDR2: LNHDA and SQIVND (reference sequence). Trimming stripped 6 bases from V and 2 bases from J, with 13 bases between. CDR3 amino acids: CASSRDTLNYGYTF. CDR3 coding DNA: TGTGCCAGTAGCCGGGACACTTTAAACTATGGCTACACCTTC. The full variable domain, its missing parts supplied by reference TRBV19 and TRBJ1-2, is DGGITQSPKYLFRKEGQNVTLSCEQNLNHDAMYWYRQDPGQGLRLIYYSQIVNDFQKGDIAEGYSVSREKKESFPLTVTSAQKNPTAFYLCASSRDTLNYGYTFGSGTRLTVV.